This T cell receptor beta chain came from a study of T cells in Graves' hyperthyroidism and ophthalmopathy. Study overall: Staff took peripheral blood when the initial diagnosis was made, before any treatment began.

There are many counts of this clonotype. TCR beta CDR3 region amplification was performed from RNA transcripts. The TCR CDR3 first-round RT-PCR relied on the HTBI primer set. TCRdb itself ran the multiplex PCR reads through MiXCR, one entry per CDR3 protein. The sample records under 350,000 distinct CDR3 sequences, roughly 15% being singletons. This CDR3 is 13 amino acids long. From germline, CDR1 is MNHEY and CDR2 SVGAGI. V was clipped by 0 bases and J by 3 bases, with 5 bases between them. Pregnant or lactating patients were excluded, as were those with uncontrolled infection or other autoimmune disease. The PBMCs had their origin in roughly 9.8 ml of fresh peripheral blood.

The chain recombines TRBV6-5 with TRBJ2-5, with D unclear. The TCR was taken from a woman aged 35 to 49 with Graves' hyperthyroidism. The sample taken for sequencing was blood. As DNA, the CDR3 is TGTGCCAGCAGTTACTCTGTGGAAGAGACCCAGTACTTC. Translated, it gives CASSYSVEETQYF.